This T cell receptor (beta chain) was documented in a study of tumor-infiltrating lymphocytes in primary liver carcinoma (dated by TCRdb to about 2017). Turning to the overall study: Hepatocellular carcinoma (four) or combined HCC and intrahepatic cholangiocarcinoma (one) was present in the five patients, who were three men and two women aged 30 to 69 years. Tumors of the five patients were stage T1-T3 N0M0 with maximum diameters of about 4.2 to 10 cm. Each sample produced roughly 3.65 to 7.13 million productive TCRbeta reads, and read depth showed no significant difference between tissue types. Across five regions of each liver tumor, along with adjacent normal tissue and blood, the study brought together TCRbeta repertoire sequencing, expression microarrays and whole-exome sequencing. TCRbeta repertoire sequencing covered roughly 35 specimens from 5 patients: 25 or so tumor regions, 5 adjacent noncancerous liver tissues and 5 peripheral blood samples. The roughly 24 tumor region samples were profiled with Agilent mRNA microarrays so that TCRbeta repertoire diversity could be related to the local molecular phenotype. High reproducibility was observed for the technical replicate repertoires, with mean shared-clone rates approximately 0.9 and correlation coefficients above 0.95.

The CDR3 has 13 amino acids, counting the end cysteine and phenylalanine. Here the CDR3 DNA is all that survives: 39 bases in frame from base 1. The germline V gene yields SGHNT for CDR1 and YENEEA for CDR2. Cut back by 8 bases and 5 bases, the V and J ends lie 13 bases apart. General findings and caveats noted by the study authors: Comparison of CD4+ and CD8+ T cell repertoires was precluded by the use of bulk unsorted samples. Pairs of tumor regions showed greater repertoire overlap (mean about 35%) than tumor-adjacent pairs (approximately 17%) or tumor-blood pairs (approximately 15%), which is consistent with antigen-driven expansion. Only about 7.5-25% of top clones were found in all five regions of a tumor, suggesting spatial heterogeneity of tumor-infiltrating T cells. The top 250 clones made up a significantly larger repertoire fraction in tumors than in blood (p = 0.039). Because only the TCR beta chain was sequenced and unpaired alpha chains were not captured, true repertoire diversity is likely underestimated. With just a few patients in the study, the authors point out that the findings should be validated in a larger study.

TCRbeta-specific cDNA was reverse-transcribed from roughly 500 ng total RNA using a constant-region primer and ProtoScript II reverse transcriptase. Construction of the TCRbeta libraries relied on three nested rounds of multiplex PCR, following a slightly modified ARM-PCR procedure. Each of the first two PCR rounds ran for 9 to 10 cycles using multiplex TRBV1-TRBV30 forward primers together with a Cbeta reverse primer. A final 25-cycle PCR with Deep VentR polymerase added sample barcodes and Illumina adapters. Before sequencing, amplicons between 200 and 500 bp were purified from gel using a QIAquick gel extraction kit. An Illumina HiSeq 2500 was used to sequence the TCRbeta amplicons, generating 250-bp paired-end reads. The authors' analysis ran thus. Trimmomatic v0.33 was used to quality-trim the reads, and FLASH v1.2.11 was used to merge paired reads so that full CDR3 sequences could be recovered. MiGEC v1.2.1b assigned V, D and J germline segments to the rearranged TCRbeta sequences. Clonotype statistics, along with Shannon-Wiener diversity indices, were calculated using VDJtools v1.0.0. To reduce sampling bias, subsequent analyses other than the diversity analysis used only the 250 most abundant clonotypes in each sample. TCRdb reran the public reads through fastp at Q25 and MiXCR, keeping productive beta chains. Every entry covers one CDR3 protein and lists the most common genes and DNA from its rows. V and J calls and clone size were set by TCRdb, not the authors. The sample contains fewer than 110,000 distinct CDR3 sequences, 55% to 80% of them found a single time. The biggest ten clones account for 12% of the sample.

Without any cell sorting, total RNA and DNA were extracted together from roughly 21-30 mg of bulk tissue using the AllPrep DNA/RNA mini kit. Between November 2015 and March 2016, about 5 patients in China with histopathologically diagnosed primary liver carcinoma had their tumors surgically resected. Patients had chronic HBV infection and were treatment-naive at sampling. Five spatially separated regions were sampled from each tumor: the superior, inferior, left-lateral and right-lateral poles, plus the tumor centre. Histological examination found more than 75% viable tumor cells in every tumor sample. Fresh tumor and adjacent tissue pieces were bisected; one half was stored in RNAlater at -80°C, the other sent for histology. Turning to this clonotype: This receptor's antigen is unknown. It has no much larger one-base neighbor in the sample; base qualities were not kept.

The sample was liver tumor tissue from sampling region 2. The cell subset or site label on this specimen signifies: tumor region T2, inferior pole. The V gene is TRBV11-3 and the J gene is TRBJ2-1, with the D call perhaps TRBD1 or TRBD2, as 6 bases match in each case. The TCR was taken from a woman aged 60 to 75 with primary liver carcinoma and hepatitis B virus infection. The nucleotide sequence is TGTGCCAGCGGTTCCGGGGGCCACAATGAGCAGTTCTTC. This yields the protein CASGSGGHNEQFF.